This is a list of T cell receptor beta chains from one sample in a study of OX40 agonist ivuxolimab in advanced cancers. TCRdb's table, derived via immunoSEQ multiplex PCR, lists solely in-frame clones and lacks some. The profile covers about 12,000 clones, with less than 85% appearing a single time and roughly 29% taken by the ten largest. The sequencing used CD4+ or CD8+ T cells sorted from blood, collected in a trial of the OX40 agonist ivuxolimab. Receptor source: an adult with an advanced solid tumor such as melanoma, head and neck, liver or kidney cancer. Both conserved end residues are part of each CDR3. The order of the fields is D gene, clone size, J gene, V gene, CDR3 DNA, CDR3 protein. The D gene is left open where the match is weak. Clone size is shown for a subset of rows, as once, few, many or a class of expanded clone.

>NA|NA|TRBJ1-5|TRBV21-1
TGTGCCATCCTCCGGGACAGGGAAACGCAGCCCCAGCATTTT
CAILRDRETQPQHF
>NA|NA|TRBJ2-7|TRBV4-3
TGCGCCAGCAGCCAAGATCGGGCAGTTACCTACGAGCAGTACTTC
CASSQDRAVTYEQYF
>NA|NA|TRBJ1-1|TRBV5-6
TGTGCCAGCAGCTTGGGTCCCATACAGCTAGAGAACACTGAAGCTTTCTTT
CASSLGPIQLENTEAFF
>NA|NA|TRBJ2-7|TRBV25-1
TGTGCCAGCAGTGATTGGGTCGAGCAGTACTTC
CASSDWVEQYF
>TRBD1|NA|TRBJ1-2|TRBV28
TGTGCCAGCAGTTTAAGTCGGGACAGGGATAACTATGGCTACACCTTC
CASSLSRDRDNYGYTF
>TRBD2|NA|TRBJ2-1|TRBV28
TGTGCCAGCAGGCCTACTAGCGGGGGCTACAATGAGCAGTTCTTC
CASRPTSGGYNEQFF
>TRBD1|NA|TRBJ2-7|TRBV7-9
TGTGCCAGCAGCGCCGGGACAGGGGGCGAGTACGAGCAGTACTTC
CASSAGTGGEYEQYF
>NA|NA|TRBJ1-2|TRBV2
TGTGCCAGCAACGGGGGGGTCTATGGCTACACCTTC
CASNGGVYGYTF
>TRBD2|NA|TRBJ2-2|TRBV6-5
TGTGCCAGCAACCTAGCGGGGAACACCGGGGAGCTGTTTTTT
CASNLAGNTGELFF
>NA|NA|TRBJ2-5|TRBV7-9
TGTGCCAGCAGCTTCTGGATGGGAACCCAGTACTTC
CASSFWMGTQYF
>NA|NA|TRBJ2-7|TRBV5-5
TGTGCCAGCAGCATCCGGGAACAGTACTACGAGCAGTACTTC
CASSIREQYYEQYF
>NA|NA|TRBJ1-1|TRBV6-1
TGTGCCAGCAGTGAAGCTTGGGGGCAAACTGAAGCTTTCTTT
CASSEAWGQTEAFF
>NA|NA|TRBJ1-4|TRBV9
TGTGCCAGCAGCGCATACGGAGGGGAGGAAAAACTGTTTTTT
CASSAYGGEEKLFF
>NA|few|TRBJ1-5|TRBV6-6
TGTGCCAGCAGTCCTCCTGACAGCGAACGCAATCAGCCCCAGCATTTT
CASSPPDSERNQPQHF
>NA|NA|TRBJ2-2|TRBV5-6
TGTGCCAGCAGCTTGGGGGGAAACGGGGAGCTGTTTTTT
CASSLGGNGELFF
>NA|NA|TRBJ2-3|TRBV30
TGTGCCTGGAGTCGAGTTTCTAGCACAGATACGCAGTATTTT
CAWSRVSSTDTQYF
>NA|NA|TRBJ2-7|TRBV7-9
TGTGCCAGCAGCGAGGAGGATTACGAGCAGTACTTC
CASSEEDYEQYF
>TRBD1|NA|TRBJ2-1|TRBV5-5
TGTGCCAGCAGCTTGAGACAGGGGCTGATGGATGAGCAGTTCTTC
CASSLRQGLMDEQFF
>TRBD2|few|TRBJ2-1|TRBV9
TGTGCCAGCAGCGTAGTTAGCGGGGGGGCGAATGAGCAGTTCTTC
CASSVVSGGANEQFF
>TRBD1|NA|TRBJ2-1|TRBV7-9
TGTGCCAGCAGCTTGACAGGGACGATCCACAATGAGCAGTTCTTC
CASSLTGTIHNEQFF
>TRBD2|NA|TRBJ2-1|TRBV19
TGTGCCAGTAGTACCTCTAGCGGGAGGGCCTATGAGCAGTTCTTC
CASSTSSGRAYEQFF
>NA|NA|TRBJ2-1|TRBV6-5
TGTGCCAGCAGTGGACCGGACGGGGGGCACAATGAGCAGTTCTTC
CASSGPDGGHNEQFF
>TRBD1|few|TRBJ2-3|TRBV7-9
TGTGCCAGCAGCTCCTGGGACAGGGGAAGCACAGATACGCAGTATTTT
CASSSWDRGSTDTQYF
>NA|NA|TRBJ2-7|TRBV4-3
TGCGCCAGCAGCCAAGACTTAGACAGCTCCTACGAGCAGTACTTC
CASSQDLDSSYEQYF
>TRBD2|once|TRBJ2-5|TRBV11-2
TGTGCCAGCAGCTTAGTCCCCTCACTAGCGGGGGGACGGGACCAGTACTTC
CASSLVPSLAGGRDQYF
>NA|NA|TRBJ2-7|TRBV28
TGTGCCAGCAGCCCAGACGGGTACTACGAGCAGTACTTC
CASSPDGYYEQYF
>NA|medium-sized|TRBJ2-3|TRBV4-2
TGTGCCAGCAGCCAAGAGGGACAAGTCACAGATACGCAGTATTTT
CASSQEGQVTDTQYF
>TRBD2|NA|TRBJ2-1|TRBV7-6
TGTGCCAGCAGCTCCCTGACTAGCAAAGGTGAGCAGTTCTTC
CASSSLTSKGEQFF
>TRBD1|NA|TRBJ2-1|TRBV7-8
TGTGCCAGCAGCTTGACAGGGGTCTACAATGAGCAGTTCTTC
CASSLTGVYNEQFF
>TRBD2|once|TRBJ2-7|TRBV4-2
TGTGCCAGCAGCCAAGAGCGGGAGTGGGTCGAGCAGTACTTC
CASSQEREWVEQYF
>TRBD1|few|TRBJ1-1|TRBV6-9
TGTGCCAGCAGTCCCGGGGGCAGGGGGCCTAATGGTGAAGCTTTCTTT
CASSPGGRGPNGEAFF
>NA|NA|TRBJ2-7|TRBV6-1
TGTGCCAGCAGCGTCCTCAGCTCCTACGAGCAGTACTTC
CASSVLSSYEQYF
>TRBD2|few|TRBJ2-3|TRBV5-6
TGTGCCAGCAGCATACTAGCGGGGATCTTCGATACGCAGTATTTT
CASSILAGIFDTQYF
>NA|NA|TRBJ1-2|TRBV2
TGTGCCAGCAGTGAAGGGAGTTTATATGGCTACACCTTC
CASSEGSLYGYTF
>NA|NA|TRBJ1-3|TRBV19
TGTGCCAGTAAAACGTTGGGGGCTGGAAACACCATATATTTT
CASKTLGAGNTIYF
>TRBD1|few|TRBJ1-1|TRBV10-2
TGCGCCTCCCGCCCGGGACAGGGGAACACTGAAGCTTTCTTT
CASRPGQGNTEAFF
>TRBD2|large|TRBJ2-1|TRBV7-9
TGTGCCAGCAGCCTAGAAGCGGGAGGCGCCGAAAGGGCCTACAATGAGCAGTTCTTC
CASSLEAGGAERAYNEQFF
>NA|NA|TRBJ2-5|TRBV11-2
TGTGCCAGCAGCTTCACCATAGCGGTCCAAGAGACCCAGTACTTC
CASSFTIAVQETQYF
>TRBD2|NA|TRBJ2-1|TRBV11-2
TGTGCCAGCAGCTTAGCCGGCGGGGGGGCCAATGAGCAGTTCTTC
CASSLAGGGANEQFF
>TRBD2|NA|TRBJ2-7|TRBV6-6
TGTGCCAGCTCAGCGGGAGGATCTCCCGAGCAGTACTTC
CASSAGGSPEQYF
>TRBD2|NA|TRBJ2-3|TRBV28
TGTGCCAGCAGTTTAGGGGCTAGCGGGAGGCCCAGCACAGATACGCAGTATTTT
CASSLGASGRPSTDTQYF
>TRBD2|NA|TRBJ2-5|TRBV4-3
TGCGCCAGCAGCCCGACCCTACTAGCGGGGACTCAAAAGACCCAGTACTTC
CASSPTLLAGTQKTQYF
>NA|NA|TRBJ1-5|TRBV27
TGTGCCAGCAGTTTATCACGACGAGGCAATCAGCCCCAGCATTTT
CASSLSRRGNQPQHF
>TRBD1|NA|TRBJ2-3|TRBV5-4
TGTGCCAGCAGCTTCCAGGGGGGCACAGATACGCAGTATTTT
CASSFQGGTDTQYF
>TRBD2|NA|TRBJ2-1|TRBV6-5
TGTGCCAGCAGTTACTCGATTAGCGGGGGGGCAAATGAGCAGTTCTTC
CASSYSISGGANEQFF
>NA|NA|TRBJ1-1|TRBV4-1
TGCGCCAGCAGCCGCGGCCCAGGGACAACTGAAGCTTTCTTT
CASSRGPGTTEAFF
>NA|NA|TRBJ2-7|TRBV11-2
TGTGCCAGCAGCTTAAACGAGTACTACGAGCAGTACTTC
CASSLNEYYEQYF
>NA|NA|TRBJ2-1|TRBV14
TGTGCCAGCAGCCCCCATTCCACAGGGCGCTACAATGAGCAGTTCTTC
CASSPHSTGRYNEQFF
>NA|NA|TRBJ2-1|TRBV7-6
TGTGCCAGCAGCTCATCGGACTCACCCAATGAGCAGTTCTTC
CASSSSDSPNEQFF
>NA|NA|TRBJ2-3|TRBV19
TGTGCCAGTAGTTCCAGGGTTGGGGTTTACACAGATACGCAGTATTTT
CASSSRVGVYTDTQYF
>TRBD2|NA|TRBJ2-1|TRBV10-3
TGTGCCATCAGCCTAGCGGGGGTTTGGAATGAGCAGTTCTTC
CAISLAGVWNEQFF
>NA|NA|TRBJ1-5|TRBV6-1
TGTGCCAGCAGTGAGTGGAGCCCGGGCAATCAGCCCCAGCATTTT
CASSEWSPGNQPQHF
>NA|NA|TRBJ1-1|TRBV7-9
TGTGCCAGCAGCTTACCGGGGAACACTGAAGCTTTCTTT
CASSLPGNTEAFF